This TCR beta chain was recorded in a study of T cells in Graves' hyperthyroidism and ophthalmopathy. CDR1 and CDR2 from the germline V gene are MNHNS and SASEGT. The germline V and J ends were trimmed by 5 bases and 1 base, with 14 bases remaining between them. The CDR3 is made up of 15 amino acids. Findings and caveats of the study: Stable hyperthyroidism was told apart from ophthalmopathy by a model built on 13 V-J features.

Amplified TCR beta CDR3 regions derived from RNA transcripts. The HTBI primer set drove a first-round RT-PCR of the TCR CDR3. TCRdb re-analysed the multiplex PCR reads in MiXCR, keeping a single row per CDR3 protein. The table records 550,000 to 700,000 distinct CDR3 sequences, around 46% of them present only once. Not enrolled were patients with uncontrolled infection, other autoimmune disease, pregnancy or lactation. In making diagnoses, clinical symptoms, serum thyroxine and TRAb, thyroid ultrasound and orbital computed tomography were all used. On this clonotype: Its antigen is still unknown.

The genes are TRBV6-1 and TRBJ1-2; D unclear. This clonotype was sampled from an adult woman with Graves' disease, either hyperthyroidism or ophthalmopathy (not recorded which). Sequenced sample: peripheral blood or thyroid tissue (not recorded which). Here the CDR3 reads CASSSGLIINYGYTF. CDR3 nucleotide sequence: TGTGCCAGCAGTTCCGGACTGATCATTAACTATGGCTACACCTTC.